This entry lists 31 T cell receptor beta chains sequenced from one sample in a study of OX40 agonist ivuxolimab in advanced cancers. Profiled with immunoSEQ multiplex PCR; TCRdb holds only in-frame clones, not every one. The sample contains fewer than 25,000 clones, 85% to 90% of which appear only once. This material consisted of CD4+ or CD8+ T cells sorted from blood, taken in a trial of the OX40 agonist ivuxolimab. These receptors were collected from an adult with an advanced solid tumor such as melanoma, head and neck, liver or kidney cancer.

The chain combines TRBV5-4 with TRBJ1-1, with a tentative D call TRBD1 (5 bases). V lost 4 bases to trimming and J lost 1 base, with 17 bases between them. From germline, CDR1 is SGHNT and CDR2 YYREEE (reference sequence). The CDR3 extends over 16 amino acids. The CDR3 bases are TGTGCCAGCAGCGAGGGACTCCCCGCGGGGAACACTGAAGCTTTCTTT. Residues: CASSEGLPAGNTEAFF.

The CDR3, as DNA: TGTGCCAGCAGCAGGGGGCGCGTAGATACGCAGTATTTT. The encoded protein is CASSRGRVDTQYF. V and J are TRBV6-5 and TRBJ2-3, with 8 bases aligning to TRBD1. J gave up 5 bases and V 6 bases, and 4 bases lay outside the gene matches. The CDR3 is 13 amino acids. Germline V CDR1 and CDR2: MNHEY, SVGAGI.

The V call is TRBV7-9, the J call TRBJ2-7; 12 bases agree with TRBD2. The CDR3 runs 16 residues. Looked up from germline, CDR1 is SEHNR and CDR2 is FQNEAQ (reference sequence). The trim removed 5 bases at V and 4 bases at J, leaving 9 bases unmatched. CDR3 sequence: CASSPGTSGSAYEQYF. The CDR3 DNA follows: TGTGCCAGCAGCCCAGGGACTAGCGGGTCCGCTTACGAGCAGTACTTC.

This clone has a single count. The V gene is TRBV18, the J gene TRBJ2-3; D possibly corresponds to TRBD2 (6 bases). With 3 bases removed from V and 0 bases from J, the gap between germline ends came to 19 bases. The CDR3 extends over 18 amino acids. The germline gives CDR1 KGHSH, CDR2 LQKENI. The CDR3 loop reads CASSPASGLSLSTDTQYF. The CDR3 DNA reads as TGTGCCAGCTCACCGGCCAGCGGGCTCAGCCTTAGCACAGATACGCAGTATTTT.

This clone has just one count. This rearrangement joins TRBV5-4 to TRBJ2-1; D assignment may be TRBD1 or TRBD2 (6 bases each). V shed 6 bases and J shed 0 bases, with 16 bases lying between them. CDR3 size: 16 residues. The germline V gene encodes CDR1 SGHNT and CDR2 YYREEE (reference sequence). CDR3 residues: CASNGGGLSSYNEQFF. CDR3 DNA: TGTGCCAGCAACGGAGGGGGGCTGAGCTCCTACAATGAGCAGTTCTTC.

This clone showed up just once. V gene TRBV4-1 combines with J gene TRBJ2-7; no reliable D call. Germline CDR1 is MGHRA and CDR2 is YSYEKL. V dropped 4 bases and J dropped 2 bases, with 9 bases sitting between them. This CDR3 is 13 amino acids long. The CDR3 nucleotides read TGCGCCAGCAGCCCGGATCGGGCCTACGAGCAGTACTTC. This gives the protein CASSPDRAYEQYF.

The chain uses TRBV7-9 and TRBJ2-1; 12 bases fit TRBD2. The CDR3 contains 17 residues. CDR1 is SEHNR, CDR2 FQNEAQ, per germline (reference sequence). Germline trimming cut 5 bases from V and 4 bases from J; bases unmatched to any gene: 9. Written as DNA, the CDR3 is TGTGCCAGCAGCCCGACCAGGACTAGCGGGAAGTACAATGAGCAGTTCTTC. Residues: CASSPTRTSGKYNEQFF.

The J gene is TRBJ2-7, the V gene TRBV28; a weak D match, TRBD1 (6 bases). Trimming took off 6 bases at V and 4 bases at J, with 16 bases between the two ends. This CDR3 is built from 14 residues. Per germline, CDR1 MDHEN and CDR2 SYDVKM. CDR3 nucleotides: TGTGCCAGCAGATCCCGACAGGCGAGTTACGAGCAGTACTTC. Translation gives CASRSRQASYEQYF.

This chain connects TRBV11-2 to TRBJ2-1; 10 bases align to TRBD2. CDR1 and CDR2 from the germline V gene are SGHAT and FQNNGV. This CDR3 region has 16 residues. The V gene end was trimmed by 1 base and the J gene end by 5 bases; junction bases not matched to a gene: 5. CDR3 sequence reads: CASSLGLAGVNNEQFF. As DNA, the CDR3 is TGTGCCAGCAGCTTAGGGCTAGCGGGAGTCAACAATGAGCAGTTCTTC.

The rearrangement uses TRBV4-1 and TRBJ2-5, with D perhaps assigned TRBD1 or TRBD2 (5 bases each). The V gene's germline CDR1 is MGHRA and CDR2 YSYEKL. This CDR3 is 14 amino acids long. Trimming removed 3 bases from V and 4 bases from J, with 12 bases in between. The CDR3 region is CASSQRQRGETQYF. The CDR3 DNA reads TGCGCCAGCAGCCAGAGACAGAGGGGAGAGACCCAGTACTTC.

The chain links TRBV7-8 to TRBJ1-1, with 11 bases that match TRBD1. CDR1 is SGHVS and CDR2 is FQNEAQ in the germline V gene. The CDR3 length is 14 residues. The trim removed 3 bases at V and 3 bases at J, leaving 0 bases unmatched. CDR3 sequence reads: CASSLGQGDTEAFF. The CDR3 DNA is TGTGCCAGCAGCTTGGGACAGGGGGACACTGAAGCTTTCTTT.

This clone was picked up a small number of times. The J gene is TRBJ2-7, the V gene TRBV7-2; D is unresolved. The CDR3 runs 14 residues. With 3 bases removed from V and 3 bases from J, the gap between germline ends came to 12 bases. CDR1 and CDR2 (germline): SGHTA, FQGNSA. The CDR3 loop reads CASSFGGNLYEQYF. In DNA form, the CDR3 reads TGTGCCAGCAGCTTTGGTGGGAACCTCTACGAGCAGTACTTC.

V usage is TRBV29-1 and J usage is TRBJ2-7, with TRBD1 identical over 7 bases. This CDR3 region has 13 residues. CDR1 SQVTM and CDR2 ANQGSEA come from the germline V gene. V was pared by 4 bases and J by 7 bases, with 10 bases of the junction left unmatched. CDR3: CSVVGDRVLEQYF. The CDR3 DNA reads as TGCAGCGTTGTAGGGGACAGAGTCTTGGAGCAGTACTTC.

This clone came up once. V usage is TRBV27 and J usage is TRBJ2-7, with 11 positions matching TRBD2. The CDR3 sequence is 14 residues long. The germline gives CDR1 MNHEY, CDR2 SMNVEV (reference sequence). Unmatched junction bases numbered 4, after V lost 3 bases and J lost 6 bases. CDR3 coding DNA: TGTGCCAGCAGTTTTGGCCTAGCGGGAGGCGAGCAGTACTTC. Its protein product is CASSFGLAGGEQYF.

The chain is built from TRBV6-1 and TRBJ2-1; TRBD2 matches at 10 bases. The germline gives CDR1 MNHNS, CDR2 SASEGT. The V and J ends lost 2 bases and 4 bases, in that order; junction bases with no gene match: 5. The CDR3 runs 16 residues. CDR3 region: CASSELGTSVYNEQFF. The CDR3 DNA sequence: TGTGCCAGCAGTGAATTGGGGACTAGCGTGTACAATGAGCAGTTCTTC.

V is TRBV14 and J is TRBJ2-7; possibly TRBD1 for D (5 bases). Germline CDR1 and CDR2: SGHDN and FVKESK. Trimming removed 5 bases from V and 1 base from J, with 12 bases in between. The CDR3 spans 14 residues. The CDR3 DNA reads TGTGCCAGCAGCTTTTTGGCAGGGTCCTACGAGCAGTACTTC. Protein sequence: CASSFLAGSYEQYF.

The chain combines TRBV5-6 with TRBJ2-1; 12 bases fit TRBD2. Per germline, CDR1 SGHDT and CDR2 YYEEEE. The CDR3 has 15 residues. The V segment lost 0 bases and the J segment 12 bases; nucleotides outside the gene matches: 7. The CDR3 DNA is TGTGCCAGCAGCTTGGGCCTAGCGGGAGGGCTTTGGCAGTTCTTC. This codes for CASSLGLAGGLWQFF.

The V gene is TRBV27, the J gene TRBJ2-1; TRBD2 is a possible D gene (5 bases). This CDR3 contains 13 residues. V lost 5 bases and J lost 3, with 8 bases in between. Germline V gene sequence: CDR1 MNHEY, CDR2 SMNVEV (reference sequence). CDR3 sequence reads: CASSAGSYNEQFF. DNA of the CDR3: TGTGCCAGCAGTGCGGGCAGCTACAATGAGCAGTTCTTC.

The chain joins TRBV4-3 to TRBJ1-5; unclear D gene. V shed 5 bases and J shed 4 bases, with 15 bases lying between them. Germline V gene lookup returns CDR1 LGHNA and CDR2 YSLEER. The CDR3 loop spans 15 amino acids. CDR3: CASSSSSLGNQPQHF. CDR3 bases: TGCGCCAGCAGCTCCTCCTCTCTGGGTAATCAGCCCCAGCATTTT.

V is TRBV30 and J is TRBJ2-7; TRBD2 matches at 8 bases. The CDR3 length is 14 residues. Trimming removed 0 bases from V and 2 bases from J; junction bases left unmatched: 3. Germline-derived CDR1 and CDR2 are GTSNPN and SVGIG (reference sequence). The CDR3 sequence is CAWSVGSGTYEQYF. CDR3 coding DNA: TGTGCCTGGAGTGTAGGTAGCGGGACCTACGAGCAGTACTTC.

The chain joins TRBV9 to TRBJ2-5; no clear D. The assigned J gene may be wrong: the sequence end matches TRBJ2-7 better. Germline-derived CDR1 and CDR2 are SGDLS and YYNGEE. There are 14 residues in the CDR3. Here the CDR3 reads CASSVVPSSYEQYF. The CDR3 DNA is TGTGCCAGCAGCGTAGTCCCGAGCTCCTACGAGCAGTACTTC.

The chain links TRBV11-2 to TRBJ2-7, with no clear D. Trimming shortened V by 4 bases and J by 0 bases, and 7 bases separated the two germline ends. Per the germline V gene, CDR1 is SGHAT and CDR2 is FQNNGV. The CDR3 runs 13 residues. CDR3 DNA: TGTGCCAGCAGCTCAGTAGACTCCTACGAGCAGTACTTC. Encoded protein: CASSSVDSYEQYF.

V is TRBV30 and J is TRBJ2-2; no reliable D call. Germline CDR1 and CDR2: GTSNPN and SVGIG (reference sequence). V gave up 8 bases and J gave up 1 base, with 8 bases separating them. The CDR3 has 12 amino acids. CDR3 coding DNA: TGTGCCCGTGCGTTGAACACCGGGGAGCTGTTTTTT. Protein sequence: CARALNTGELFF.

The chain recombines TRBV14 with TRBJ2-1; 12 nucleotides align to TRBD2. V lost 1 base to trimming and J lost 6 bases; unmatched junction nucleotides: 7. CDR3 length: 17 amino acids. Germline V gene lookup returns CDR1 SGHDN and CDR2 FVKESK. DNA for the CDR3: TGTGCCAGCAGCCAAGTTGGACTAGCGGGAAGCGGCAATGAGCAGTTCTTC. It specifies CASSQVGLAGSGNEQFF.

This rearrangement joins TRBV4-2 to TRBJ2-7; 8 bases fit TRBD2. With 2 bases clipped from V and 0 bases from J, the junction kept 6 bases outside the gene matches. Germline V gene lookup returns CDR1 LGHNA and CDR2 YNFKEQ. The CDR3 runs 16 residues. CDR3 in amino acids: CASSQIAGLSSYEQYF. The CDR3 DNA reads TGTGCCAGCAGCCAAATAGCGGGATTGAGCTCCTACGAGCAGTACTTC.

The genes are TRBV11-2 and TRBJ2-2; D not resolved. The V gene's germline CDR1 is SGHAT and CDR2 FQNNGV. Deletions cut 2 bases from V and 3 bases from J, with 10 bases between. The CDR3 covers 15 residues. CDR3 amino acids: CASSLSIPDTGELFF. The CDR3 DNA reads as TGTGCCAGCAGCTTAAGCATACCCGACACCGGGGAGCTGTTTTTT.

This chain uses TRBV19 with TRBJ2-7; 9 bases agree with TRBD1. The V gene end was trimmed by 10 bases and the J gene end by 6 bases; junction bases not matched to a gene: 10. This CDR3 is 13 amino acids long. Germline CDR1 and CDR2: LNHDA and SQIVND (reference sequence). CDR3 bases: TGTGCCACTTCTCCCGGGACAGGGCTCGAGCAGTACTTC. This encodes CATSPGTGLEQYF.

The chain is built from TRBV29-1 and TRBJ2-5; 8 positions agree with TRBD1. The CDR3 contains 14 residues. Germline values: CDR1 SQVTM, CDR2 ANQGSEA. The ends lost 5 bases at V and 3 bases at J; junction bases unmatched: 8. CDR3 bases: TGCAGCGTTTACCACCCGGACAGGGAAGAGACCCAGTACTTC. Its protein product is CSVYHPDREETQYF.

The chain links TRBV19 to TRBJ1-1; D is perhaps TRBD1 (6 bases). The CDR3 is 14 amino acids. Germline V lookup: CDR1 LNHDA, CDR2 SQIVND (reference sequence). Trimming cost V 5 bases and J 4 bases, with 14 bases left between them. The CDR3 here is CASSGGQGTTEAFF. The CDR3 DNA reads TGTGCCAGTAGTGGTGGCCAGGGGACCACTGAAGCTTTCTTT.

The chain couples TRBV28 to TRBJ1-2; TRBD1 might be the D (5 bases). There are 16 residues in the CDR3. Looked up from germline, CDR1 is MDHEN and CDR2 is SYDVKM. Trimming removed 4 bases at V and 8 bases at J, with 23 bases between. This chain's CDR3 is CASSSRALSGGRGYTF. CDR3 bases: TGTGCCAGCAGTTCCCGTGCCCTCAGTGGGGGGAGGGGCTACACCTTC.

This clone was counted only a few times. The chain carries TRBV6-1 and TRBJ2-3, with D unresolved. Germline loops: CDR1 MNHNS, CDR2 SASEGT. This CDR3 contains 15 residues. V was shortened by 0 bases and J by 6 bases, with 13 bases between the two germline ends. The CDR3 DNA sequence: TGTGCCAGCAGTGAAGCTTCCGGGCCACCCGATACGCAGTATTTT. Translating it yields CASSEASGPPDTQYF.